This T cell receptor beta chain emerged from a study of T-cell reconstitution after alpha-beta-depleted transplantation in children. Study results and limitations: Some patients' high day-60 TCRbeta diversity was traced to surviving recipient T cells and thymic progenitors.

The V and J ends lost 4 bases and 5 bases, in that order; junction bases with no gene match: 12. This CDR3 contains 16 residues. Points on this clonotype: Its antigen is currently unknown.

Molecular barcoding with unique molecular identifiers was used for the TCRbeta library. One entry per CDR3 protein results from TCRdb running MiXCR on the PCR reads. The sample has roughly 300,000 distinct CDR3 sequences, more than 9% seen once. The TCR comes from a male patient under 10 years old who had a stem cell transplant for chronic granulomatous disease, so the T cells may come from the graft donor. V gene TRBV12-3 or TRBV12-4 combines with J gene TRBJ2-7; 9 bases line up with TRBD2. The sequencing used peripheral blood, collected 180 days after TCRalphabeta/CD19-depleted stem cell transplant. CDR3: CASSWGWGGGEDEQYF. Written as DNA, the CDR3 is TGTGCCAGCAGTTGGGGGTGGGGCGGGGGGGAGGACGAGCAGTACTTC.